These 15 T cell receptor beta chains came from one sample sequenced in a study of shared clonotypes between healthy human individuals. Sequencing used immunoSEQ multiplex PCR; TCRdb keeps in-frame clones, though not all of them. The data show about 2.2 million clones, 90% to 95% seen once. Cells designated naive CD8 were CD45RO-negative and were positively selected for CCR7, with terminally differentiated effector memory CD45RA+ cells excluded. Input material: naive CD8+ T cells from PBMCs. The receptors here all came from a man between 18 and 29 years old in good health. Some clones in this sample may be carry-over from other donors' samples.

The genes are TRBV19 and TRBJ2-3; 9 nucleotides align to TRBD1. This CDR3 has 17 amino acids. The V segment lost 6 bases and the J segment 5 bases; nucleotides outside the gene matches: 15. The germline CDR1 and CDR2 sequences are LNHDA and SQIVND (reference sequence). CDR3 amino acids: CASSITGTGNVQDTQYF. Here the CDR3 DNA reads TGTGCCAGTAGCATCACCGGGACAGGGAACGTTCAAGATACGCAGTATTTT. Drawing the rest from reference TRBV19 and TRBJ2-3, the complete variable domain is DGGITQSPKYLFRKEGQNVTLSCEQNLNHDAMYWYRQDPGQGLRLIYYSQIVNDFQKGDIAEGYSVSREKKESFPLTVTSAQKNPTAFYLCASSITGTGNVQDTQYFGPGTRLTVL.

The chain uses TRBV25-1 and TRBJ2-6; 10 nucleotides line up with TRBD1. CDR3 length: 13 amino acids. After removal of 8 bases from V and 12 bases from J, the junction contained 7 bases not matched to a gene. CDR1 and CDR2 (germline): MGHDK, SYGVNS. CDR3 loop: CASGIGQGGVLTF. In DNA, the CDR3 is TGTGCCAGCGGGATTGGACAGGGGGGCGTCCTGACTTTC. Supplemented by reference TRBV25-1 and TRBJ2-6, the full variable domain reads EADIYQTPRYLVIGTGKKITLECSQTMGHDKMYWYQQDPGMELHLIHYSYGVNSTEKGDLSSESTVSRIRTEHFPLTLESARPSHTSQYLCASGIGQGGVLTFGAGSRLTVL.

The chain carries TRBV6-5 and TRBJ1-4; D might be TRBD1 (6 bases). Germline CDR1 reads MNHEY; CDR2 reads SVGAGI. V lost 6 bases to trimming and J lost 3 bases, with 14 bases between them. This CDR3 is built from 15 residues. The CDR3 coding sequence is TGTGCCAGCAGAACAGGGCCAGGGTCTAATGAAAAACTGTTTTTT. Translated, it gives CASRTGPGSNEKLFF.

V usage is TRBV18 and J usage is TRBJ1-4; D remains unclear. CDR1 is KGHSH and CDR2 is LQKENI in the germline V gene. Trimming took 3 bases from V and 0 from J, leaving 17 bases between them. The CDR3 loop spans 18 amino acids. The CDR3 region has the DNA TGTGCCAGCTCACCGCACCATAGGCCCCTTGCAACTAATGAAAAACTGTTTTTT. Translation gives CASSPHHRPLATNEKLFF. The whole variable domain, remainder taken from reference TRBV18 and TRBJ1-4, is NAGVMQNPRHLVRRRGQEARLRCSPMKGHSHVYWYRQLPEEGLKFMVYLQKENIIDESGMPKERFSAEFPKEGPSILRIQQVVRGDSAAYFCASSPHHRPLATNEKLFFGSGTQLSVL.

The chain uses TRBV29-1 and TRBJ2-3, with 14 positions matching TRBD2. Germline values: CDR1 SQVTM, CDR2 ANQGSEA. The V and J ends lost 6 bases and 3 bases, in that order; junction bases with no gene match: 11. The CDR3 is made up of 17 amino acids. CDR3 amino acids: CSVERGTSGSRTDTQYF. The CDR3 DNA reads TGCAGCGTCGAGAGAGGGACTAGCGGGAGTAGGACAGATACGCAGTATTTT.

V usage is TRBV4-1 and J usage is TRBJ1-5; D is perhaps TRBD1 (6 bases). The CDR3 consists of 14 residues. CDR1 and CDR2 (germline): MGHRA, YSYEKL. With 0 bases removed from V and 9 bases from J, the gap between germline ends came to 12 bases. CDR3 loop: CASSQDQGKWPQHF. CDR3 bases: TGCGCCAGCAGCCAAGACCAGGGGAAGTGGCCCCAGCATTTT.

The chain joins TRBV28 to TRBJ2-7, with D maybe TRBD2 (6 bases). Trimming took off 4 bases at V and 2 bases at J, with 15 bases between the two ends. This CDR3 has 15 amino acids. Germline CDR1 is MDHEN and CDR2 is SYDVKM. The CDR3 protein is CASSSPGLVAYEQYF. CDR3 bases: TGTGCCAGCAGTTCCCCGGGACTGGTCGCCTACGAGCAGTACTTC.

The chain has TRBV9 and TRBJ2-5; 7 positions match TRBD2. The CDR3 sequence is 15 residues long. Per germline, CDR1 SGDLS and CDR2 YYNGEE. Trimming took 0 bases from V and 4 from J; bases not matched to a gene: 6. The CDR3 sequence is CASSVGGRDRETQYF. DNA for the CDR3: TGTGCCAGCAGCGTAGGGGGGAGGGATCGAGAGACCCAGTACTTC.

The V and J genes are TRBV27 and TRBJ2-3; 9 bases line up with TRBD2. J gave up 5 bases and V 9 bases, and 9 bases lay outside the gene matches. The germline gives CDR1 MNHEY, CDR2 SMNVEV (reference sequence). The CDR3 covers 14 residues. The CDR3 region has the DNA TGTGCCAGTACTTGGGTAGCGGGAGTAGATACGCAGTATTTT. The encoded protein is CASTWVAGVDTQYF.

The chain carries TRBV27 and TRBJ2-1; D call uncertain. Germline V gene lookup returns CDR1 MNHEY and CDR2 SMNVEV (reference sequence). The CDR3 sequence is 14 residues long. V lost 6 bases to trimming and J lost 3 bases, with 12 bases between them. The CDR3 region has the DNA TGTGCCAGCAGCTCGACCCCTTTCTACAATGAGCAGTTCTTC. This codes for CASSSTPFYNEQFF.

The CDR3 DNA reads as TGTGCCAGCAGTTTAGCGGGAGAAGGGGCCTACGAGCAGTACTTC. It is translated as CASSLAGEGAYEQYF. The chain has TRBV28 and TRBJ2-7, with 7 bases aligning to TRBD2. CDR1 and CDR2 from the germline V gene are MDHEN and SYDVKM. This CDR3 has 15 amino acids. Trimming removed 2 bases from V and 2 bases from J; junction bases left unmatched: 6.

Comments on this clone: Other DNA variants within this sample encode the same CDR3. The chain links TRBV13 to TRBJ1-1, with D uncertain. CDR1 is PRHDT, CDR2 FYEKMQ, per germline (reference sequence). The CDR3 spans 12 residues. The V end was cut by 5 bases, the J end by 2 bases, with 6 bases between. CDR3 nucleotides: TGTGCCAGCAGCCTACGTAACACTGAAGCTTTCTTT. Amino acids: CASSLRNTEAFF.

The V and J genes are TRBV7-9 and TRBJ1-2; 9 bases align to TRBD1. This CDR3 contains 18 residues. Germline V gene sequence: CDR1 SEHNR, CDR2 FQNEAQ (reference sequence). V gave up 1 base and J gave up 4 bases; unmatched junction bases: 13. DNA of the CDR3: TGTGCCAGCAGCTTAGTTAAGGGACAGGGAATTAGCGGCTATGGCTACACCTTC. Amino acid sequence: CASSLVKGQGISGYGYTF.

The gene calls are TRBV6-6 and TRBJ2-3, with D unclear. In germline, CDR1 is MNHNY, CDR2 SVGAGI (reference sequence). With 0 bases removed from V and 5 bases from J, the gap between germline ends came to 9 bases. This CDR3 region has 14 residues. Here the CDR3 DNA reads TGTGCCAGCAGTTACTCGATCACAAAAGATACGCAGTATTTT. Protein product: CASSYSITKDTQYF.

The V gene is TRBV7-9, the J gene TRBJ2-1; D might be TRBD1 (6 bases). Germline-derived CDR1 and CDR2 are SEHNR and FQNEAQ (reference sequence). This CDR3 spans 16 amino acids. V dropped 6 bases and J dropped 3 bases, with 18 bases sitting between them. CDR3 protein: CASRPPGVPNYNEQFF. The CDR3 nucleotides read TGTGCCAGCAGGCCGCCAGGGGTCCCCAACTACAATGAGCAGTTCTTC.